A single sample is the source of the 5 T cell receptor beta chains below, sequenced in a study of cytomegalovirus exposure and HLA in healthy donors. A multiplex PCR was run with 60 Vbeta primers and 13 Jbeta primers. TCRdb's copy holds only in-frame clones and misses some; the assay was immunoSEQ multiplex PCR. The sample holds 100,000 to 150,000 clones, approximately 8% seen once. The sequenced material came from PBMCs. These receptors originate from a woman aged 40-49 years in good health and CMV-seropositive.

This clone was counted only a few times. This chain uses TRBV6-1 with TRBJ1-2; no clear D. Between the trimmed V and J ends, which lost 1 base and 4 bases, there was a span of 16 bases. This CDR3 contains 16 residues. Germline assignment: CDR1 MNHNS and CDR2 SASEGT. The CDR3, as DNA: TGTGCCAGCAGTGAAGGGCCACCCCCATCTCCCTATGGCTACACCTTC. Encoded protein: CASSEGPPPSPYGYTF.

This clone showed up just a few times. CDR3 DNA: TGCAGCGTTGAAGAGGACAGAGCCACAGATACGCAGTATTTT. It specifies CSVEEDRATDTQYF. The V call is TRBV29-1, the J call TRBJ2-3; the D gene is possibly TRBD1 (6 bases). Germline V lookup: CDR1 SQVTM, CDR2 ANQGSEA. Trimming took off 0 bases at V and 2 bases at J, with 9 bases between the two ends. The CDR3 is 14 residues long.

The CDR3 is CSVAGVRGGNEQFF. CDR3 nucleotide sequence: TGCAGCGTTGCGGGAGTCCGGGGCGGCAATGAGCAGTTCTTC. The chain couples TRBV29-1 to TRBJ2-1; D possibly corresponds to TRBD2 (6 bases). CDR1 is SQVTM and CDR2 is ANQGSEA in the germline V gene. The germline V and J ends were trimmed by 4 bases and 6 bases, with 16 bases remaining between them. The CDR3 runs to 14 residues.

This clone was picked up a small number of times. This sequence joins TRBV5-5 and TRBJ1-1; possible D gene TRBD1, 6 bases. Germline loops: CDR1 SGHKS, CDR2 YYEKEE (reference sequence). The CDR3 extends over 14 amino acids. V dropped 1 base and J dropped 4 bases, with 11 bases sitting between them. CDR3 region: CASSLHRAGTEAFF. The DNA for the CDR3 is TGTGCCAGCAGCTTGCACAGGGCGGGCACTGAAGCTTTCTTT.

This chain joins TRBV2 and TRBJ2-3; the D gene is possibly TRBD2 (5 bases). Germline assignment: CDR1 SNHLY and CDR2 FYNNEI. The CDR3 runs 17 residues. Between the trimmed V and J ends, which lost 8 bases and 5 bases, there was a span of 26 bases. CDR3 bases: TGTGCCAGCTCGAAGGAGGTTACTAGGGAATGGGGAGATACGCAGTATTTT. This encodes CASSKEVTREWGDTQYF.